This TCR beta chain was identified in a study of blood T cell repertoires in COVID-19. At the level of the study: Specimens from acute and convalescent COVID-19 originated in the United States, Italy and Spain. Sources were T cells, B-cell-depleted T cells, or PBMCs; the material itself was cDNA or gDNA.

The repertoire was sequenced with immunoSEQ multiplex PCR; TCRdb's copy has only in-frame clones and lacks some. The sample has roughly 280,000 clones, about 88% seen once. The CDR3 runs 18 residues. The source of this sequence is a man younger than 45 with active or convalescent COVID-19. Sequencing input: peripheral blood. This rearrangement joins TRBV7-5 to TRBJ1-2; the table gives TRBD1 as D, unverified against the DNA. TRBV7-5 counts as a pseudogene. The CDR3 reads CARSPSGGTGDSNYGYTF. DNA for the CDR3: TGTGCCAGAAGCCCCTCGGGTGGGACAGGGGACTCTAACTATGGCTACACCTTC.